This TCR beta chain derives from a study of CD8+ T cells in alopecia areata. At the level of the study: After 6 to 18 months of tofacitinib, follow-up continued 6 months off drug. General study results and limits: Whereas mice showed it more clearly, TCR sharing across patients was murkier, possibly because of HLA. Administration of tofacitinib significantly diminished scalp clonality and expanded CD8+ clones within the top 100.

Sequencing relied on a cDNA template that was reverse transcribed from extracted RNA. The data were produced by immunoSEQ multiplex PCR, yet TCRdb's version contains in-frame clones alone and is incomplete. The sample has around 170,000 clones; around 51% are singletons. As concerns this clone: What it recognizes is unknown.

The CDR3 length is 14 residues. The V and J ends lost 7 bases and 0 bases respectively, with 15 bases between them. The germline gives CDR1 GTSNPN, CDR2 SVGIG (reference sequence). Stated treatment: oral pan-JAK inhibitor, 5-10 mg twice daily. The input for sequencing was CD8+ T cells sorted from blood, taken at approximately week 51, from a patient treated with tofacitinib. The TCR was taken from a human donor with alopecia areata. The chain is built from TRBV30 and TRBJ1-1; D unclear. The chain's CDR3 is CASTIGILNTEAFF. The CDR3, as DNA: TGTGCCTCCACAATTGGAATATTGAACACTGAAGCTTTCTTT.